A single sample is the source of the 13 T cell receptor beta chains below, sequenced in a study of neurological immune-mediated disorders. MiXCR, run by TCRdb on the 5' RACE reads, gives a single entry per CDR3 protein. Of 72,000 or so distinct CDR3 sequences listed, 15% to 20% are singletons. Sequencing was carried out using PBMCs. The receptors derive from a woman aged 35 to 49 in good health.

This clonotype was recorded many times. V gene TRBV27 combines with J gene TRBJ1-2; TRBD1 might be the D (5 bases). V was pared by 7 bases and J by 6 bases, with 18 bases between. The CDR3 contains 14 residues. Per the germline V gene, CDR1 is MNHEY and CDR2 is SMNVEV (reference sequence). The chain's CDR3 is CASMGLSAVDGYTF. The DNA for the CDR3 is TGTGCCAGCATGGGGCTCAGCGCCGTGGATGGCTACACCTTC.

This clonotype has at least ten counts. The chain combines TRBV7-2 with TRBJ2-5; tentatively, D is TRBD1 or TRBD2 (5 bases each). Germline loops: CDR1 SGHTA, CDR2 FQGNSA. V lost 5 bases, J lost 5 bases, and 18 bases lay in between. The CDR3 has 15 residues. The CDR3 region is CASSPQTEWEETQYF. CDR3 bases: TGTGCCAGCAGCCCCCAGACAGAATGGGAGGAGACCCAGTACTTC.

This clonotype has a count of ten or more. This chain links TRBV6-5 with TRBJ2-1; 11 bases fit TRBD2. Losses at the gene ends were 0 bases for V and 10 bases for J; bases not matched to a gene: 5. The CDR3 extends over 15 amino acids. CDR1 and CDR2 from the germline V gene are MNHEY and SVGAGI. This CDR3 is CASSYSSGGAREQFF. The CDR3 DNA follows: TGTGCCAGCAGTTACTCTAGCGGGGGGGCTCGGGAGCAGTTCTTC.

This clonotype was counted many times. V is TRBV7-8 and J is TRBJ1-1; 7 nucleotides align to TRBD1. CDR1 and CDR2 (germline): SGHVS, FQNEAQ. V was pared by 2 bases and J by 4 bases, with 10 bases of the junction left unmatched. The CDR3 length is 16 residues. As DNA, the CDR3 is TGTGCCAGCAGCTTACGCCCAGGGACAGCAGGCACTGAAGCTTTCTTT. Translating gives CASSLRPGTAGTEAFF.

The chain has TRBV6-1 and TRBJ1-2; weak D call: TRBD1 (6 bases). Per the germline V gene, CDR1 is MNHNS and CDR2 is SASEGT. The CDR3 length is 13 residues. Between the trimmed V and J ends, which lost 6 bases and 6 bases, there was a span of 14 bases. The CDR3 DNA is TGTGCCAGCAGAGATAACAGGGCCCATGGCTACACCTTC. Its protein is CASRDNRAHGYTF.

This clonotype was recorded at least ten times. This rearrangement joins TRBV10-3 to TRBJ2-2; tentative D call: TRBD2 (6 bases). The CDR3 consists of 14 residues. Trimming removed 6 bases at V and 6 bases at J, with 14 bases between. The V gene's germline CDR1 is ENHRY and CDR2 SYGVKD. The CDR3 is CAIRTSNGAGELFF. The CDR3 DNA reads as TGTGCCATCAGGACTAGTAACGGTGCCGGGGAGCTGTTTTTT.

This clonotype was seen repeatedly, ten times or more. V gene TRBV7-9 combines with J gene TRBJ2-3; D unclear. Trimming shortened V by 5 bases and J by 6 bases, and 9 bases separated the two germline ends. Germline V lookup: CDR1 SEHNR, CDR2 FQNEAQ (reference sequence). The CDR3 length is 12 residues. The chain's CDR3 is CASSPLRDTQYF. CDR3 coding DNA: TGTGCCAGCAGCCCTCTTAGGGATACGCAGTATTTT.

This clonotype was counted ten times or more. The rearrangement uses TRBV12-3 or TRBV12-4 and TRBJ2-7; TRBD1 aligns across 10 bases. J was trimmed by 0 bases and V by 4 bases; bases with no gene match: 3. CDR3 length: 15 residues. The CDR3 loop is CASSYRQGASYEQYF. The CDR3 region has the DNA TGTGCCAGCAGTTATAGACAGGGGGCCTCCTACGAGCAGTACTTC.

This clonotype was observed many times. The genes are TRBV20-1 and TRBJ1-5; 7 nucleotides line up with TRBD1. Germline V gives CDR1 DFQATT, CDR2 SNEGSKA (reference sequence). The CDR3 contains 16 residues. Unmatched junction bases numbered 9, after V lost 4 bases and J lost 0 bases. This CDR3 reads CSATGTDIFSNQPQHF. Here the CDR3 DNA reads TGCAGTGCTACCGGGACAGACATATTTAGCAATCAGCCCCAGCATTTT.

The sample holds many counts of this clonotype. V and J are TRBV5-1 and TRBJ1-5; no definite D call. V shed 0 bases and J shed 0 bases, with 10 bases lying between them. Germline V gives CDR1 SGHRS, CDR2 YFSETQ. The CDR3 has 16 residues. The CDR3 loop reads CASSLGPGNSNQPQHF. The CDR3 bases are TGCGCCAGCAGCTTGGGGCCTGGGAATAGCAATCAGCCCCAGCATTTT.

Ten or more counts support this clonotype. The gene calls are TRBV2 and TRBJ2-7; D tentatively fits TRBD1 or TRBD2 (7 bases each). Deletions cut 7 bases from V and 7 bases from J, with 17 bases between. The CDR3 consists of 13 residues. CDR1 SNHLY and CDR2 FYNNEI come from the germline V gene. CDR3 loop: CASTQGGLKEQYF. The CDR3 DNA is TGTGCCAGCACTCAGGGGGGGCTGAAAGAGCAGTACTTC.

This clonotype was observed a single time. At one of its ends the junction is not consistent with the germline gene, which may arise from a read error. This CDR3 reads CASMQGDSNTDAFF. In nucleotides, the CDR3 is TGCGCCAGCATGCAAGGGGACTCAAACACTGACGCTTTCTTT. V usage is TRBV5-1 and J usage is TRBJ1-1, with D possibly matching TRBD1 (5 bases). CDR3 length: 14 amino acids. The V gene's germline CDR1 is SGHRS and CDR2 YFSETQ.

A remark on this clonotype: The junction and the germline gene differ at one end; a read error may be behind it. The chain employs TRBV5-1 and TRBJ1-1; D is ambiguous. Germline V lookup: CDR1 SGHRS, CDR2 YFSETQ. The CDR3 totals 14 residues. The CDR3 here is CASSPSAGSTDAFF. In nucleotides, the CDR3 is TGCGCCAGCAGCCCCTCTGCGGGGAGCACTGACGCTTTCTTT. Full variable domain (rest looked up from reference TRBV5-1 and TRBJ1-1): KAGVTQTPRYLIKTRGQQVTLSCSPISGHRSVSWYQQTPGQGLQFLFEYFSETQRNKGNFPGRFSGRQFSNSRSEMNVSTLELGDSALYLCASSPSAGSTDAFFGQGTRLTVV.